Listed here are 22 T cell receptor beta chains from one sample, sequenced in a study of blood T cells in healthy people across ages. Next came a second PCR, run for about 6 to 11 cycles, which used a sample-barcoded 5' primer along with a J-beta primer mix. Each CDR3 protein gets one entry after TCRdb re-called the 5' RACE reads with MiXCR. This sample has about 640,000 distinct CDR3 sequences, with about 53% found just once. Sequenced: blood. These receptors were taken from a man between 60 and 70 years old in good health.

This clonotype was detected a few times. This chain connects TRBV12-3 or TRBV12-4 to TRBJ2-1, with D tentatively TRBD1 (5 bases). Trimming pared 3 bases from V and 0 bases from J, leaving 15 bases between. This CDR3 spans 17 amino acids. CDR3: CASSLGPVHSSYNEQFF. CDR3 bases: TGTGCCAGCAGTTTGGGGCCCGTACATAGCTCCTACAATGAGCAGTTCTTC.

The rearrangement uses TRBV14 and TRBJ2-3; no reliable D call. Germline V gives CDR1 SGHDN, CDR2 FVKESK. The V end was cut by 0 bases, the J end by 5 bases, with 15 bases between. The CDR3 extends over 16 amino acids. The CDR3 spells CASSQDASLRLDTQYF. Here the CDR3 DNA reads TGTGCCAGCAGCCAAGATGCCAGCCTGAGGTTAGATACGCAGTATTTT.

This clonotype was recorded a few times. The chain employs TRBV5-1 and TRBJ1-4, with D unresolved. Trimming left V 4 bases short and J 8 bases short, with 21 bases between. This CDR3 is built from 16 residues. CDR1 is SGHRS, CDR2 YFSETQ, per germline. In DNA form, the CDR3 reads TGCGCCAGCAGCCGAGACCCGGGCAGCCTCGGGGAAAAACTGTTTTTT. It specifies CASSRDPGSLGEKLFF.

The V call is TRBV11-2, the J call TRBJ2-5; a weak D match, TRBD2 (6 bases). Germline assignment: CDR1 SGHAT and CDR2 FQNNGV. Trimming cost V 1 base and J 1 base, with 16 bases left between them. The CDR3 is made up of 17 amino acids. The CDR3 DNA follows: TGTGCCAGCAGCTTAGTGAGGCGGGGCCCGACCCAAGAGACCCAGTACTTC. It is translated as CASSLVRRGPTQETQYF.

This clonotype was picked up a small number of times. The rearrangement links TRBV25-1 to TRBJ2-4; TRBD1 aligns across 10 bases. The CDR3 covers 16 residues. Germline loops: CDR1 MGHDK, CDR2 SYGVNS. The trim removed 3 bases at V and 1 base at J, leaving 3 bases unmatched. CDR3 nucleotide sequence: TGTGCCAGCAGTGACCCGGGACAGGGGGCCAAAAACATTCAGTACTTC. This translates into CASSDPGQGAKNIQYF.

The chain combines TRBV3-1 with TRBJ1-4, with D possibly TRBD1 on 5 matching bases. Trimming cost V 7 bases and J 5 bases, with 17 bases left between them. The CDR3 loop spans 15 amino acids. Germline V gene sequence: CDR1 LGHDT, CDR2 YNNKEL (reference sequence). The CDR3 loop is CASNDAGRRNEKLFF. CDR3 bases: TGTGCCAGCAACGACGCGGGACGGCGAAATGAAAAACTGTTTTTT.

V is TRBV12-3 or TRBV12-4 and J is TRBJ2-6; tentatively, D is TRBD2 (6 bases). This CDR3 is built from 15 residues. Trimming cost V 4 bases and J 0 bases, with 7 bases left between them. Here the CDR3 reads CASSYGSSGANVLTF. Here the CDR3 DNA reads TGTGCCAGCAGTTACGGGAGCTCTGGGGCCAACGTCCTGACTTTC.

This clonotype was seen a few times. The genes are TRBV7-6 and TRBJ2-2, with TRBD2 matching 8 bases. Germline CDR1 SGHVS, CDR2 FNYEAQ. The junction had 12 bases not matched to a gene; V was cut back by 4 bases and J by 5 bases. This CDR3 comprises 17 residues. This CDR3 reads CASSWAPLAGVTGELFF. Written as DNA, the CDR3 is TGTGCCAGCAGCTGGGCCCCGCTAGCGGGTGTGACCGGGGAGCTGTTTTTT. Full variable domain (outside the CDR3, taken from reference TRBV7-6 and TRBJ2-2): GAGVSQSPRYKVTKRGQDVALRCDPISGHVSLYWYRQALGQGPEFLTYFNYEAQQDKSGLPNDRFSAERPEGSISTLTIQRTEQRDSAMYRCASSWAPLAGVTGELFFGEGSRLTVL.

The chain links TRBV6-6 to TRBJ2-5, with D perhaps matching TRBD1 (6 bases). Germline V lookup: CDR1 MNHNY, CDR2 SVGAGI (reference sequence). The CDR3 loop spans 15 amino acids. V was trimmed by 6 bases and J by 1 base, leaving 15 bases between them. The CDR3, as DNA: TGTGCCAGCAGACCCTCGTGGGGGCCCCAAGAGACCCAGTACTTC. Its translation is CASRPSWGPQETQYF.

The rearrangement links TRBV3-1 to TRBJ1-2, with D possibly matching TRBD1 (6 bases). V was trimmed by 5 bases and J by 8 bases, leaving 12 bases between them. The germline V gene has CDR1 LGHDT and CDR2 YNNKEL (reference sequence). The CDR3 has 12 residues. The CDR3 protein is CASSEGELGYTF. In nucleotides, the CDR3 is TGTGCCAGCAGCGAGGGGGAACTAGGCTACACCTTC.

This clonotype showed up many times. This chain links TRBV25-1 with TRBJ2-7; D perhaps matches TRBD1 (6 bases). Trimming removed 7 bases at V and 0 bases at J, with 19 bases between. The CDR3 contains 16 residues. Germline CDR1 reads MGHDK; CDR2 reads SYGVNS. This chain's CDR3 is CASTLRTVPSSYEQYF. The CDR3 DNA is TGTGCCAGCACCTTACGGACAGTGCCCAGCTCCTACGAGCAGTACTTC.

The CDR3 DNA reads as TGCGCCAGCAGCTTGGACAGCCAAGCGAACACCGGGGAGCTGTTTTTT. Amino acid sequence: CASSLDSQANTGELFF. The V gene is TRBV5-1, the J gene TRBJ2-2; no clear D. The V gene's germline CDR1 is SGHRS and CDR2 YFSETQ. V gave up 0 bases and J gave up 0 bases, with 9 bases separating them. The CDR3 length is 16 residues.

In this sample, this clonotype turned up a few times. The CDR3: CASSLGPSGTSRPQYF. The CDR3 DNA sequence: TGTGCCAGCAGCTTAGGCCCTAGCGGGACTTCACGGCCGCAGTACTTC. This chain uses TRBV7-2 with TRBJ2-4; 9 nucleotides agree with TRBD2. CDR1 and CDR2 from the germline V gene are SGHTA and FQGNSA. With 1 base clipped from V and 13 bases from J, the junction kept 14 bases outside the gene matches. CDR3 length: 16 residues. Complete variable domain (other parts from reference TRBV7-2 and TRBJ2-4): GAGVSQSPSNKVTEKGKDVELRCDPISGHTALYWYRQSLGQGLEFLIYFQGNSAPDKSGLPSDRFSAERTGGSVSTLTIQRTQQEDSAVYLCASSLGPSGTSRPQYFGAGTRLSVL.

This clonotype was seen at least ten times. The V and J genes are TRBV9 and TRBJ2-2; TRBD1 might be the D (5 bases). Germline V lookup: CDR1 SGDLS, CDR2 YYNGEE. V was cut by 0 bases and J by 4 bases, with 13 bases left in between. This CDR3 region has 16 residues. The CDR3 DNA reads as TGTGCCAGCAGCGTAGAGGGCCACCAGGGCACCGGGGAGCTGTTTTTT. Its protein is CASSVEGHQGTGELFF.

In its sample, this clonotype was seen a few times. The chain carries TRBV7-2 and TRBJ2-1; possible D gene TRBD2, 5 bases. Looked up from germline, CDR1 is SGHTA and CDR2 is FQGNSA. This CDR3 is built from 16 residues. V was clipped by 4 bases and J by 3 bases, with 16 bases between them. Here the CDR3 reads CASSSEVSVFYNEQFF. The CDR3 DNA is TGTGCCAGCAGCTCTGAGGTTAGCGTCTTCTACAATGAGCAGTTCTTC.

This clonotype turned up a few times. The chain recombines TRBV20-1 with TRBJ2-5; 11 bases agree with TRBD2. V gave up 1 base and J gave up 3 bases; unmatched junction bases: 7. The germline V gene has CDR1 DFQATT and CDR2 SNEGSKA (reference sequence). The CDR3 has 16 residues. CDR3 region: CSARVPRLAGKETQYF. In DNA, the CDR3 is TGCAGTGCTAGAGTCCCTCGACTAGCGGGGAAAGAGACCCAGTACTTC.

The chain carries TRBV7-2 and TRBJ2-5, with D possibly being TRBD2 (5 bases). The CDR3 contains 14 residues. CDR1 is SGHTA and CDR2 is FQGNSA in the germline V gene. The V gene lost 5 bases and the J gene lost 4 bases, with 14 bases spanning the gap. The CDR3 loop is CASSRRWQRETQYF. CDR3 sequence (DNA): TGTGCCAGCAGCCGGAGGTGGCAGCGAGAGACCCAGTACTTC.

V usage is TRBV7-9 and J usage is TRBJ2-1; perhaps TRBD2 as D (6 bases). The V end lost 5 bases, the J end lost 5 bases, and 13 bases lay between the germline ends. CDR1 and CDR2 (germline): SEHNR, FQNEAQ (reference sequence). This CDR3 region has 14 residues. The CDR3 sequence is CASSLRGGDNEQFF. DNA for the CDR3: TGTGCCAGCAGCCTGCGGGGCGGGGACAATGAGCAGTTCTTC.

This clonotype occurred a few times. The CDR3 sequence is CASQKRQVGEQFF. CDR3 nucleotide sequence: TGTGCCAGCCAAAAGAGACAAGTGGGTGAGCAGTTCTTC. The chain uses TRBV12-3 or TRBV12-4 and TRBJ2-1; no clear D. The CDR3 runs 13 residues. V was cut by 8 bases and J by 9 bases, with 17 bases left in between.

The chain is built from TRBV12-5 and TRBJ2-7, with 7 bases aligning to TRBD1. After removal of 2 bases from V and 1 base from J, the junction contained 11 bases not matched to a gene. The germline V gene encodes CDR1 LGHNT and CDR2 FRNRAP. The CDR3 sequence is 17 residues long. The CDR3 loop is CASGLPRRAGGSYEQYF. In DNA form, the CDR3 reads TGTGCTAGTGGTTTGCCCCGAAGGGCAGGGGGTTCCTACGAGCAGTACTTC.

Concerning this clonotype itself: One end of the junction is discordant with germline, which a read error may explain. The chain joins TRBV7-9 to TRBJ2-1; D possibly corresponds to TRBD2 (5 bases). CDR3 size: 12 residues. CDR1 SEHNR and CDR2 FQNEAQ come from the germline V gene (reference sequence). The CDR3: CSSSLDSSSQFF. In DNA form, the CDR3 reads TGTTCCAGCAGCTTGGACTCGTCTAGCCAGTTCTTC.

This clonotype was counted ten times or more. The chain combines TRBV20-1 with TRBJ2-7, with 7 bases lining up with TRBD1. CDR1 DFQATT and CDR2 SNEGSKA come from the germline V gene (reference sequence). This CDR3 has 16 amino acids. The V and J ends lost 3 bases and 3 bases, in that order; junction bases with no gene match: 14. CDR3 protein: CSARDHRGQRSYEQYF. In DNA form, the CDR3 reads TGCAGTGCTAGGGATCATAGGGGACAGAGAAGCTACGAGCAGTACTTC.